The rows below give T cell receptor beta chains drawn from one sample of a study of post-analysis software for immune sequencing data. TCRdb re-called the PCR reads through MiXCR, storing one row per CDR3 protein. Found here are roughly 400,000 distinct CDR3 sequences, 30% to 40% of them singletons; the top ten hold around 8%. Source material: blood. These receptor sequences come from a girl aged 2 to 10 with multiple sclerosis. The CDR3 runs from the conserved cysteine through the conserved F or W. Fields, in order: J gene, V gene, CDR3 length, clone size, CDR3 protein. A clone size is listed for some rows: how often the clone was seen (once, few, many), or a class if it is expanded.

j_call: TRBJ2-1
v_call: TRBV12-3/TRBV12-4
cdr3_length: 18
clone_size: NA
cdr3_aa: CASSLEMGAGEGSNEQFF

j_call: TRBJ1-2
v_call: TRBV10-3
cdr3_length: 14
clone_size: NA
cdr3_aa: CAIRTGSENYGYTF

j_call: TRBJ1-2
v_call: TRBV12-3/TRBV12-4
cdr3_length: 14
clone_size: NA
cdr3_aa: CASGSDGDPYGYTF

j_call: TRBJ2-1
v_call: TRBV20-1
cdr3_length: 14
clone_size: few
cdr3_aa: CSARDLSRRNEQFF

j_call: TRBJ2-3
v_call: TRBV7-6
cdr3_length: 12
clone_size: many
cdr3_aa: CASSYTLDTQYF

j_call: TRBJ2-1
v_call: TRBV7-2
cdr3_length: 14
clone_size: NA
cdr3_aa: CASRNLAEYNEQFF

j_call: TRBJ1-1
v_call: TRBV28
cdr3_length: 14
clone_size: few
cdr3_aa: CASSLGRRNTEAFF

j_call: TRBJ1-1
v_call: TRBV11-2
cdr3_length: 14
clone_size: NA
cdr3_aa: CASSLETGRTEAFF

j_call: TRBJ2-3
v_call: TRBV4-2
cdr3_length: 15
clone_size: NA
cdr3_aa: CASSQLSGRGDTQYF

j_call: TRBJ2-7
v_call: TRBV4-3
cdr3_length: 14
clone_size: few
cdr3_aa: CASSPRVGTYEQYF

j_call: TRBJ2-5
v_call: TRBV28
cdr3_length: 18
clone_size: NA
cdr3_aa: CASSLLPLPGVLEETQYF

j_call: TRBJ1-6
v_call: TRBV6-9
cdr3_length: 13
clone_size: NA
cdr3_aa: CASTQGGNSPLHF

j_call: TRBJ2-1
v_call: TRBV28
cdr3_length: 21
clone_size: NA
cdr3_aa: CASSSPTHPNPAGVAYNEQFF

j_call: TRBJ1-2
v_call: TRBV29-1
cdr3_length: 13
clone_size: few
cdr3_aa: CSVDGQANYGYTF

j_call: TRBJ2-7
v_call: TRBV7-8
cdr3_length: 17
clone_size: NA
cdr3_aa: CASSLRGGTGSSYEQYF

j_call: NA
v_call: TRBV20-1
cdr3_length: 19
clone_size: few
cdr3_aa: CSASPQGYLAGGSPYEQYF

j_call: TRBJ2-1
v_call: TRBV29-1
cdr3_length: 14
clone_size: many
cdr3_aa: CSVQLAGVRHEQFF

j_call: TRBJ1-1
v_call: TRBV12-3/TRBV12-4
cdr3_length: 13
clone_size: NA
cdr3_aa: CASTPSSLGNAFF

j_call: TRBJ2-7
v_call: TRBV18
cdr3_length: 16
clone_size: NA
cdr3_aa: CASSPGSAGLPYEQYF

j_call: TRBJ2-6
v_call: TRBV14
cdr3_length: 17
clone_size: NA
cdr3_aa: CASSQDHRASGANVLTF

j_call: TRBJ2-4
v_call: TRBV7-6
cdr3_length: 15
clone_size: few
cdr3_aa: CASSLEGMGKNIQYF

j_call: TRBJ1-4
v_call: TRBV15
cdr3_length: 16
clone_size: once
cdr3_aa: CAISRDGRATNEKLFF

j_call: NA
v_call: TRBV7-2
cdr3_length: 14
clone_size: NA
cdr3_aa: CASSLAMSAYEQYF

j_call: TRBJ2-7
v_call: TRBV12-3/TRBV12-4
cdr3_length: 12
clone_size: few
cdr3_aa: CATTGHSYEQYF

j_call: TRBJ2-5
v_call: TRBV29-1
cdr3_length: 14
clone_size: few
cdr3_aa: CSVGTGGSQETQYF

j_call: TRBJ2-5
v_call: TRBV7-3
cdr3_length: 14
clone_size: NA
cdr3_aa: CASSKQGGQETQYF

j_call: TRBJ1-1
v_call: TRBV6-1
cdr3_length: 14
clone_size: few
cdr3_aa: CASSEGDRNTEAFF

j_call: TRBJ2-3
v_call: TRBV2
cdr3_length: 11
clone_size: few
cdr3_aa: CASLALDTQYF

j_call: TRBJ1-5
v_call: TRBV20-1
cdr3_length: 15
clone_size: few
cdr3_aa: CSASPGSGGNQPQHF

j_call: TRBJ1-1
v_call: TRBV15
cdr3_length: 17
clone_size: NA
cdr3_aa: CATSPRRRDEGDTEAFF

j_call: TRBJ2-1
v_call: TRBV7-2
cdr3_length: 15
clone_size: NA
cdr3_aa: CASSLVSGGDNEQFF

j_call: TRBJ2-1
v_call: TRBV7-3
cdr3_length: 13
clone_size: NA
cdr3_aa: CASSLSWGNQQFF

j_call: TRBJ2-5
v_call: TRBV20-1
cdr3_length: 15
clone_size: NA
cdr3_aa: CSATASVGIQETQYF

j_call: TRBJ2-2
v_call: TRBV27
cdr3_length: 14
clone_size: once
cdr3_aa: CASTDRGAAGELFF

j_call: TRBJ2-3
v_call: TRBV19
cdr3_length: 13
clone_size: few
cdr3_aa: CATTSQGADTQYF

j_call: TRBJ1-2
v_call: TRBV6-6
cdr3_length: 15
clone_size: many
cdr3_aa: CASHQQGRGLYGYTF

j_call: TRBJ1-4
v_call: TRBV28
cdr3_length: 13
clone_size: few
cdr3_aa: CASSLNSDEKLFF

j_call: TRBJ2-1
v_call: TRBV20-1
cdr3_length: 13
clone_size: few
cdr3_aa: CSAHQGAGNEQFF

j_call: TRBJ1-2
v_call: TRBV3-1
cdr3_length: 17
clone_size: few
cdr3_aa: CASSQDPYGQRNYGYTF

j_call: TRBJ2-7
v_call: TRBV6-2/TRBV6-3
cdr3_length: 12
clone_size: few
cdr3_aa: CASRTESYEQYF

j_call: TRBJ2-7
v_call: TRBV7-6
cdr3_length: 17
clone_size: NA
cdr3_aa: CASSLGAPGQFIHEQYF

j_call: TRBJ2-5
v_call: TRBV7-9
cdr3_length: 16
clone_size: few
cdr3_aa: CASSLVLGALQETQYF

j_call: TRBJ2-5
v_call: TRBV2
cdr3_length: 13
clone_size: NA
cdr3_aa: CASSEWGQETQYF

j_call: TRBJ2-5
v_call: TRBV25-1
cdr3_length: 16
clone_size: few
cdr3_aa: CASSEYNRGEQETQYF

j_call: NA
v_call: TRBV12-3/TRBV12-4
cdr3_length: 15
clone_size: NA
cdr3_aa: CASSLAGTSHYEQYF

j_call: TRBJ1-5
v_call: TRBV19
cdr3_length: 17
clone_size: NA
cdr3_aa: CASSMGGGVISNQPQHF

j_call: TRBJ2-4
v_call: TRBV28
cdr3_length: 11
clone_size: NA
cdr3_aa: CASSSGLQLYF

j_call: TRBJ1-2
v_call: TRBV20-1
cdr3_length: 12
clone_size: NA
cdr3_aa: CSVRRANYGYTF